These T cell receptor beta chains were read from a single sample in a study of OX40 agonist ivuxolimab in advanced cancers. Profiled with immunoSEQ multiplex PCR; TCRdb holds only in-frame clones, not every one. The sample carries 100,000 or so clones, roughly 95% recorded once. Source: CD4+ or CD8+ T cells sorted from blood, taken in a trial of the OX40 agonist ivuxolimab. These TCRs come from an adult with an advanced solid tumor such as melanoma, head and neck, liver or kidney cancer. CDR3s include the opening cysteine and the closing phenylalanine or tryptophan. The order of the fields is CDR3 protein, CDR3 DNA, CDR3 length, V gene, D gene, clone size, J gene. D genes are given only for firm matches. Clone size appears in some rows only: once, few, many, or a class for an expanded clone.

CASSLRTGHYEQYF TGTGCCAGCAGCCTCAGGACAGGTCACTACGAGCAGTACTTC 14 TRBV7-9 TRBD1 once TRBJ2-7
CASSSGTSYNEQFF TGTGCCAGCAGTTCCGGGACTAGCTACAATGAGCAGTTCTTC 14 TRBV6-5 TRBD2 NA TRBJ2-1
CASRVEGREPSNEQFF TGTGCCAGCAGGGTAGAGGGGCGGGAGCCCTCCAATGAGCAGTTCTTC 16 TRBV7-9 TRBD2 NA TRBJ2-1
CASSPRVGEQYF TGTGCCAGCAGCCCCCGGGTGGGCGAGCAGTACTTC 12 TRBV27 NA NA TRBJ2-7
CASSILAAINNEQFF TGTGCCAGTAGTATACTAGCCGCAATTAACAATGAGCAGTTCTTC 15 TRBV19 NA NA TRBJ2-1
CASSYGVGQETQYF TGTGCCAGCAGCTATGGAGTCGGCCAAGAGACCCAGTACTTC 14 TRBV7-9 NA NA TRBJ2-5
CASTPTLAYEQYF TGTGCCAGCACCCCGACACTGGCCTACGAGCAGTACTTC 13 TRBV7-2 NA NA TRBJ2-7
CASSLVLTWDNEQFF TGTGCCAGCAGCTTGGTCCTTACCTGGGACAATGAGCAGTTCTTC 15 TRBV5-6 NA NA TRBJ2-1
CASSTGGVNTEAFF TGTGCCAGCTCGACAGGGGGCGTGAACACTGAAGCTTTCTTT 14 TRBV7-3 TRBD1 NA TRBJ1-1
CASCTPPLTNGYTF TGTGCCAGCTGCACCCCCCCGCTTACTAATGGCTACACCTTC 14 TRBV6-5 NA NA TRBJ1-2
CASSPGLETQYF TGTGCCAGCTCCCCGGGACTCGAGACCCAGTACTTC 12 TRBV2 NA NA TRBJ2-5